The clone carrying this TCR beta chain was recorded once. What it binds is not known. Method: immunoSEQ multiplex PCR; TCRdb's copy keeps in-frame clones and lacks some. The sample yields more than 70,000 clones, nearly 98% seen once. The study used thymus tissue resected during corrective heart surgery. Donation came from healthy Finnish infants having corrective surgery for congenital heart defects. The junction had 15 bases not matched to a gene; V was cut back by 2 bases and J by 6 bases. Per the germline V gene, CDR1 is LGHNA and CDR2 is YNFKEQ. CDR3 length: 20 residues. These data originate in a study of human thymus T cells. General study results and limits: Reports from related research described highly overlapping thymic repertoires among unrelated individuals. Usage of V and J genes appeared biased in thymic and blood repertoires.

This chain links TRBV4-2 with TRBJ2-2; 13 bases are a match to TRBD2. The TCR was taken from a boy under three years old with a congenital heart defect but otherwise immunologically healthy. Sequenced input: thymus tissue. CDR3 in amino acids: CASSQYHRRTSGRRAGELFF. In DNA form, the CDR3 reads TGTGCCAGCAGCCAATATCACAGGCGGACTAGCGGGAGACGAGCCGGGGAGCTGTTTTTT.